Following are 9 T cell receptor beta chains from one sample sequenced in a study of T cell repertoires in aging, cancer and after chemotherapy. TCR beta rearrangements were amplified from peripheral blood genomic DNA. Rearranged V-D-J TRB sequences were amplified with a mixed TRB-A/B primer pool. Via MiXCR, TCRdb re-called the multiplex PCR reads, giving one row per CDR3 protein. The data show 1,300 or so distinct CDR3 sequences, with 29% seen just once and around a tenth held by the top ten. The sample was blood. The receptors were sampled from a human donor with a solid tumor.

This rearrangement joins TRBV19 to TRBJ1-2; no reliable D call. CDR3 length: 16 residues. V dropped 3 bases and J dropped 0 bases, with 14 bases sitting between them. Germline assignment: CDR1 LNHDA and CDR2 SQIVND (reference sequence). This chain's CDR3 is CASSIQAGTTNYGYTF. The CDR3 bases are TGTGCCAGTAGTATTCAGGCTGGCACTACTAACTATGGCTACACCTTC.

The V and J genes are TRBV7-2 and TRBJ2-7, with TRBD1 matching over 9 bases. The V gene's germline CDR1 is SGHTA and CDR2 FQGNSA. Trimming cost V 4 bases and J 4 bases; bases outside gene matches: 11. CDR3 size: 16 residues. Written as DNA, the CDR3 is TGTGCCAGCAGCTCAGAGTCCTGGACAGGGGTGTACGAGCAGTACTTC. Protein product: CASSSESWTGVYEQYF.

As regards this clonotype: Just one base apart from a much larger clone, this may be a read error. J is TRBJ2-3 and V is TRBV6-5, with TRBD1 matching over 10 bases. This CDR3 has 17 residues. Germline lookup yields CDR1 MNHEY and CDR2 SVGAGI. V dropped 4 bases and J dropped 1; count of bases not matched to a gene: 8. Here the CDR3 reads CASSSPSGQGRTDTQYF. In DNA, the CDR3 is TGTGCCAGCAGTTCCCCCTCGGGACAGGGGCGCACAGATACGCAGTATTTT.

This clonotype appeared a few times. V and J are TRBV20-1 and TRBJ1-2; 8 bases match TRBD1. V was pared by 0 bases and J by 8 bases, with 5 bases of the junction left unmatched. Germline CDR1 reads DFQATT; CDR2 reads SNEGSKA (reference sequence). CDR3 length: 13 residues. Written as DNA, the CDR3 is TGCAGTGCTAGAGATGGACAGGGACAGGGCTACACCTTC. Protein product: CSARDGQGQGYTF.

The chain recombines TRBV4-1 with TRBJ2-6; no reliable D call. Germline V gene data show CDR1 as MGHRA and CDR2 as YSYEKL. Between the trimmed V and J ends, which lost 0 bases and 0 bases, there was a span of 12 bases. CDR3 length: 18 residues. CDR3 coding DNA: TGCGCCAGCAGCCAAGATGAGGAAGGGAACTCTGGGGCCAACGTCCTGACTTTC. Its translation is CASSQDEEGNSGANVLTF.

By sample fraction, this clonotype is large. The chain links TRBV29-1 to TRBJ2-3; D ambiguous. Deletions cut 4 bases from V and 7 bases from J, with 12 bases between. The CDR3 is made up of 12 amino acids. Germline V gene sequence: CDR1 SQVTM, CDR2 ANQGSEA. The CDR3 bases are TGCAGCGTTGTAGAGGACCGGAATACGCAGTATTTT. This encodes CSVVEDRNTQYF.

This clonotype was counted between two and nine times. V is TRBV20-1 and J is TRBJ2-7, with D possibly matching TRBD2 (6 bases). Germline lookup yields CDR1 DFQATT and CDR2 SNEGSKA (reference sequence). V lost 3 bases and J lost 4, with 16 bases in between. CDR3 length equals 14 residues. CDR3 amino acids: CSARDPGLDYEQYF. CDR3 coding DNA: TGCAGTGCTAGGGACCCGGGACTTGATTACGAGCAGTACTTC.

The gene calls are TRBV9 and TRBJ2-3; D not certain. Germline lookup yields CDR1 SGDLS and CDR2 YYNGEE. V was clipped by 0 bases and J by 0 bases, with 8 bases between them. CDR3 length: 15 residues. The DNA of the CDR3 is TGTGCCAGCAGCGTAGCTGACGGGAGCACAGATACGCAGTATTTT. Its translation is CASSVADGSTDTQYF.

The rearrangement uses TRBV24-1 and TRBJ2-7; 8 bases agree with TRBD1. CDR3 length equals 19 residues. CDR1 KGHDR and CDR2 SFDVKD come from the germline V gene. After removal of 0 bases from V and 2 bases from J, the junction contained 14 bases not matched to a gene. CDR3: CATSDLRGAQGANPYEQYF. CDR3 DNA sequence: TGTGCCACCAGTGATTTGCGTGGGGCGCAGGGGGCGAACCCCTACGAGCAGTACTTC.